These 8 T cell receptor beta chains came from one sample sequenced in a study of HIV-infected patients and healthy controls. TCRdb ran MiXCR on the 5' RACE reads and lists one entry per CDR3 protein. The repertoire holds about 67,000 distinct CDR3 sequences, with around 17% as singletons. Sequencing was performed on CD4+ T cells from blood. Receptors were obtained from a human donor in good health.

V gene TRBV3-1 combines with J gene TRBJ1-3, with D uncertain. The CDR3 length is 15 residues. Trimming took off 5 bases at V and 0 bases at J, with 11 bases between the two ends. Germline CDR1 LGHDT, CDR2 YNNKEL (reference sequence). The CDR3 here is CASSYRWDSGNTIYF. For the CDR3, the DNA is TGTGCCAGCAGCTACCGGTGGGACTCTGGAAACACCATATATTTT.

This clonotype has just a few counts. The chain links TRBV6-2 or TRBV6-3 to TRBJ1-6; D gene ambiguous. V was cut by 4 bases and J by 7 bases, with 20 bases left in between. Germline-derived CDR1 and CDR2 are MNHEY and SVGEGT. This CDR3 contains 17 residues. The CDR3 here is CASSSQAVLASNSPLHF. The CDR3, as DNA: TGTGCCAGCAGTTCCCAAGCGGTGCTTGCATCCAATTCACCCCTCCACTTT.

This chain links TRBV20-1 with TRBJ2-2; 7 nucleotides align to TRBD1. Germline V gene lookup returns CDR1 DFQATT and CDR2 SNEGSKA (reference sequence). This CDR3 spans 15 amino acids. The junction had 11 bases not matched to a gene; V was cut back by 5 bases and J by 5 bases. CDR3 sequence reads: CSAPEQGKKTGELFF. The CDR3 DNA reads as TGCAGTGCTCCCGAACAGGGGAAGAAGACCGGGGAGCTGTTTTTT.

This clonotype came up a few times. The J gene is TRBJ1-3, the V gene TRBV18; D is unresolved. The germline V gene has CDR1 KGHSH and CDR2 LQKENI. Between the trimmed V and J ends, which lost 1 base and 2 bases, there was a span of 9 bases. The CDR3 covers 15 residues. CDR3 nucleotides: TGTGCCAGCTCACCACAACTAGGTGCTGGAAACACCATATATTTT. Translated: CASSPQLGAGNTIYF.

The chain couples TRBV12-3 or TRBV12-4 to TRBJ2-3; the match to TRBD2 covers 8 bases. V trimming: 4 bases; J trimming: 2 bases; junction bases outside the gene matches: 8. The CDR3 covers 16 residues. This CDR3 is CASSSDLSGNTDTQYF. CDR3 sequence (DNA): TGTGCCAGCAGTTCCGATCTTAGCGGGAACACAGATACGCAGTATTTT.

The chain employs TRBV24-1 and TRBJ2-3; no definite D call. The length of the CDR3 is 15 residues. Trimming removed 1 base from V and 2 bases from J, with 9 bases in between. The germline V gene encodes CDR1 KGHDR and CDR2 SFDVKD. The CDR3 nucleotides read TGTGCCACCAGTGATTTCGGGCAGGCCACAGATACGCAGTATTTT. It yields the protein CATSDFGQATDTQYF.

The sample holds a few counts of this clonotype. The V call is TRBV15, the J call TRBJ2-1; 9 bases match TRBD1. Germline-derived CDR1 and CDR2 are LNHNV and YYDKDF (reference sequence). The CDR3 runs 16 residues. Trimming at V came to 0 bases and at J to 8 bases, leaving 8 bases not matched to a gene. The DNA for the CDR3 is TGTGCCACCAGCAGAGATCTGTGGGACAGGGTTTATGAGCAGTTCTTC. Amino acid sequence: CATSRDLWDRVYEQFF.

This rearrangement joins TRBV7-2 to TRBJ2-3; a possible D gene is TRBD2 (5 bases). The CDR3 loop spans 13 amino acids. Trimming took 1 base from V and 5 from J, leaving 7 bases between them. CDR1 and CDR2 (germline): SGHTA, FQGNSA. CDR3 DNA sequence: TGTGCCAGCAGCTTAGGACGGGGAGATACGCAGTATTTT. Translating gives CASSLGRGDTQYF.